Listed below are T cell receptor beta chains from one sample, sequenced in a study of post-analysis software for immune sequencing data. TCRdb recomputed calls from the PCR reads with MiXCR, one row per CDR3 protein. Here the sample spans about 400,000 distinct CDR3 sequences, approximately 33% being singletons. The sequenced sample was blood. All receptors come from a girl aged 10-17 years with multiple sclerosis. The CDR3 runs from the conserved cysteine through the conserved F or W. The D gene is left open where the match is weak. Clone size is shown for a subset of rows, as once, few, many or a class of expanded clone.

cdr3_aa: CASSPSGQRQETQYF
cdr3_nt: TGTGCCAGCTCACCCTCGGGACAGCGCCAAGAGACCCAGTACTTC
clone_size: -
j_call: TRBJ2-5
v_call: TRBV18
d_call: TRBD1

cdr3_aa: CAISTQGNEAFF
cdr3_nt: TGTGCCATCAGTACCCAGGGAAATGAAGCTTTCTTT
clone_size: -
j_call: TRBJ1-1
v_call: TRBV10-3
d_call: -

cdr3_aa: CASSLTWGKGYEQYF
cdr3_nt: TGTGCCAGCAGTTTAACCTGGGGCAAGGGCTACGAGCAGTACTTC
clone_size: -
j_call: TRBJ2-7
v_call: TRBV27
d_call: -

cdr3_aa: CASSYGSGPRVLTF
cdr3_nt: TGTGCCAGCAGTTACGGTTCAGGGCCCCGCGTCCTGACTTTC
clone_size: -
j_call: TRBJ2-6
v_call: TRBV6-5
d_call: -

cdr3_aa: CASSAGLAGGPQETQYF
cdr3_nt: TGTGCCAGCAGCGCGGGACTAGCGGGGGGACCTCAAGAGACCCAGTACTTC
clone_size: -
j_call: TRBJ2-5
v_call: TRBV7-2
d_call: TRBD2

cdr3_aa: CASSRYRDRGSTEAFF
cdr3_nt: TGCGCCAGCAGCCGCTACCGGGACAGGGGGTCGACTGAAGCTTTCTTT
clone_size: -
j_call: TRBJ1-1
v_call: TRBV5-1
d_call: TRBD1

cdr3_aa: CASKGSTVHNEQFF
cdr3_nt: TGTGCCAGTAAGGGTTCTACAGTCCACAATGAGCAGTTCTTC
clone_size: -
j_call: TRBJ2-1
v_call: TRBV19
d_call: -

cdr3_aa: CASSSSRGPHCGYTF
cdr3_nt: TGTGCCAGCAGCTCCTCTCGAGGACCCCACTGTGGCTACACCTTC
clone_size: -
j_call: TRBJ1-2
v_call: TRBV12-3/TRBV12-4
d_call: -

cdr3_aa: CSATTGLGAYGYTF
cdr3_nt: TGCAGTGCTACTACAGGGTTGGGGGCCTATGGCTACACCTTC
clone_size: few
j_call: TRBJ1-2
v_call: TRBV20-1
d_call: -

cdr3_aa: CSVFPSGNYNEQFF
cdr3_nt: TGCAGCGTTTTTCCATCGGGGAACTACAATGAGCAGTTCTTC
clone_size: few
j_call: TRBJ2-1
v_call: TRBV29-1
d_call: -

cdr3_aa: CASSSRAGYTF
cdr3_nt: TGTGCCAGCAGTTCCCGGGCTGGCTACACCTTC
clone_size: -
j_call: TRBJ1-2
v_call: TRBV12-3/TRBV12-4
d_call: -

cdr3_aa: CASSQDEWRVNTEAFF
cdr3_nt: TGTGCCAGCAGCCAAGATGAATGGCGGGTGAACACTGAAGCTTTCTTT
clone_size: -
j_call: TRBJ1-1
v_call: TRBV4-2
d_call: -

cdr3_aa: CASTPKGVLSYEQYF
cdr3_nt: TGTGCCAGCACCCCTAAGGGGGTCCTTTCCTACGAGCAGTACTTC
clone_size: -
j_call: TRBJ2-7
v_call: TRBV12-3/TRBV12-4
d_call: -

cdr3_aa: CASSYSYGGGMTDTQYF
cdr3_nt: TGTGCCAGCAGTTACTCGTATGGAGGGGGGATGACAGATACGCAGTATTTT
clone_size: few
j_call: TRBJ2-3
v_call: TRBV6-5
d_call: -

cdr3_aa: CASSLNGLGETQYF
cdr3_nt: TGTGCCAGCAGCTTAAACGGACTCGGAGAGACCCAGTACTTC
clone_size: -
j_call: TRBJ2-5
v_call: TRBV7-3
d_call: -

cdr3_aa: CASSRGQVQQETQYF
cdr3_nt: TGTGCCAGCAGCCGGGGACAGGTGCAGCAAGAGACCCAGTACTTC
clone_size: few
j_call: TRBJ2-5
v_call: TRBV7-9
d_call: TRBD1

cdr3_aa: CASSPTVSGYETQYF
cdr3_nt: TGTGCCAGCAGCCCAACGGTATCGGGATACGAGACCCAGTACTTC
clone_size: -
j_call: TRBJ2-5
v_call: TRBV11-2
d_call: -

cdr3_aa: CASSLGPVEEQYF
cdr3_nt: TGTGCCAGCAGTTTAGGACCTGTGGAGGAGCAGTACTTC
clone_size: -
j_call: TRBJ2-5
v_call: TRBV12-3/TRBV12-4
d_call: -

cdr3_aa: CASNLGGRSYEQYF
cdr3_nt: TGTGCCAGCAATTTAGGGGGGAGATCCTACGAGCAGTACTTC
clone_size: -
j_call: TRBJ2-7
v_call: TRBV28
d_call: -

cdr3_aa: CASSAPVLAGQEQFF
cdr3_nt: TGTGCCAGCAGTGCCCCAGTACTAGCGGGGCAGGAGCAGTTCTTC
clone_size: few
j_call: TRBJ2-1
v_call: TRBV2
d_call: TRBD2

cdr3_aa: CASSLAQGGSDTQYF
cdr3_nt: TGTGCCAGCAGCTTAGCGCAGGGAGGATCAGATACGCAGTATTTT
clone_size: few
j_call: TRBJ2-3
v_call: TRBV7-6
d_call: -

cdr3_aa: CSVEERTVYNEQFF
cdr3_nt: TGCAGCGTTGAAGAGAGGACAGTCTACAATGAGCAGTTCTTC
clone_size: -
j_call: TRBJ2-1
v_call: TRBV29-1
d_call: -

cdr3_aa: CASKQAVLSYEQYF
cdr3_nt: TGTGCCAGCAAGCAGGCCGTCCTCTCCTACGAGCAGTACTTC
clone_size: few
j_call: TRBJ2-7
v_call: TRBV27
d_call: -

cdr3_aa: CSARRGGYSNQPQHF
cdr3_nt: TGCAGTGCTAGAAGAGGGGGGTATAGCAATCAGCCCCAGCATTTT
clone_size: -
j_call: TRBJ1-5
v_call: TRBV20-1
d_call: -

cdr3_aa: CSARKGGTDTQYF
cdr3_nt: TGCAGTGCTAGAAAGGGGGGGACAGATACGCAGTATTTT
clone_size: few
j_call: TRBJ2-3
v_call: TRBV20-1
d_call: -

cdr3_aa: CASRDSGTGAKEQYF
cdr3_nt: TGTGCCAGCAGGGATTCCGGGACAGGGGCTAAGGAGCAGTACTTC
clone_size: -
j_call: TRBJ2-7
v_call: TRBV6-2/TRBV6-3
d_call: TRBD1

cdr3_aa: CAWRGLVNTDTQYF
cdr3_nt: TGTGCCTGGAGGGGACTAGTAAACACAGATACGCAGTATTTT
clone_size: -
j_call: TRBJ2-3
v_call: TRBV30
d_call: TRBD2

cdr3_aa: CASRDAEPYEQYF
cdr3_nt: TGTGCCAGCAGAGACGCTGAGCCCTACGAGCAGTACTTC
clone_size: -
j_call: TRBJ2-7
v_call: TRBV2
d_call: -

cdr3_aa: CASSLGNEQFF
cdr3_nt: TGTGCCAGCAGTTTGGGCAATGAGCAGTTCTTC
clone_size: many
j_call: TRBJ2-1
v_call: TRBV12-3/TRBV12-4
d_call: -

cdr3_aa: CSARDPGTGASRYQETQYF
cdr3_nt: TGCAGTGCTAGAGACCCCGGGACAGGGGCGTCCAGGTACCAAGAGACCCAGTACTTC
clone_size: few
j_call: TRBJ2-5
v_call: TRBV20-1
d_call: TRBD1

cdr3_aa: CAIAAGGSNQPQHF
cdr3_nt: TGTGCCATTGCAGCAGGGGGAAGCAATCAGCCCCAGCATTTT
clone_size: -
j_call: TRBJ1-5
v_call: TRBV10-3
d_call: TRBD1

cdr3_aa: CASSFDPGQGARDTEAFF
cdr3_nt: TGTGCCAGCAGCTTCGACCCGGGACAGGGGGCACGGGACACTGAAGCTTTCTTT
clone_size: few
j_call: TRBJ1-1
v_call: TRBV7-9
d_call: TRBD1

cdr3_aa: CASSSTSGTSITDTQYF
cdr3_nt: TGTGCCAGCAGCTCGACTTCCGGGACTAGCATCACAGATACGCAGTATTTT
clone_size: -
j_call: TRBJ2-3
v_call: TRBV7-6
d_call: TRBD2

cdr3_aa: CAIWDSNYGYTF
cdr3_nt: TGTGCTATTTGGGACAGCAACTATGGCTACACCTTC
clone_size: few
j_call: TRBJ1-2
v_call: TRBV3-1
d_call: TRBD1

cdr3_aa: CASSLSGLESYEQYF
cdr3_nt: TGTGCCAGCAGTTTGTCAGGACTAGAGTCCTACGAGCAGTACTTC
clone_size: many
j_call: TRBJ2-7
v_call: TRBV27
d_call: TRBD2

cdr3_aa: CASSQLGIITDTQYF
cdr3_nt: TGTGCCAGCAGCCAACTAGGAATCATCACAGATACGCAGTATTTT
clone_size: -
j_call: TRBJ2-3
v_call: TRBV7-3
d_call: -

cdr3_aa: CASSLSGYGETQYF
cdr3_nt: TGTGCCAGCAGTTTATCAGGGTACGGTGAGACCCAGTACTTC
clone_size: -
j_call: TRBJ2-5
v_call: TRBV28
d_call: -

cdr3_aa: CASSLDRGVEQYF
cdr3_nt: TGTGCCAGCAGTTTGGACAGGGGGGTCGAGCAGTACTTC
clone_size: -
j_call: TRBJ2-7
v_call: TRBV6-6
d_call: TRBD1

cdr3_aa: CSASWRADTQYF
cdr3_nt: TGCAGTGCCTCTTGGAGGGCAGATACGCAGTATTTT
clone_size: -
j_call: TRBJ2-3
v_call: TRBV20-1
d_call: -

cdr3_aa: CASSLAAKDHEQYF
cdr3_nt: TGTGCCAGCAGCTTAGCCGCCAAGGACCACGAGCAGTACTTC
clone_size: -
j_call: TRBJ2-7
v_call: TRBV7-6
d_call: -

cdr3_aa: CASSPTLAPKAYEQYF
cdr3_nt: TGTGCCAGCTCACCAACACTAGCGCCGAAGGCCTACGAGCAGTACTTC
clone_size: -
j_call: TRBJ2-7
v_call: TRBV18
d_call: TRBD2

cdr3_aa: CASSLLAGGPTDTQYF
cdr3_nt: TGTGCCAGCAGTTTACTAGCGGGGGGACCCACAGATACGCAGTATTTT
clone_size: -
j_call: TRBJ2-3
v_call: TRBV12-3/TRBV12-4
d_call: TRBD2

cdr3_aa: CASRGGGAGANVLTF
cdr3_nt: TGTGCCAGCAGGGGAGGAGGGGCTGGGGCCAACGTCCTGACTTTC
clone_size: -
j_call: TRBJ2-6
v_call: TRBV27
d_call: -

cdr3_aa: CASSQAWTSLDGYTF
cdr3_nt: TGTGCCAGCAGCCAAGCTTGGACATCGTTGGATGGCTACACCTTC
clone_size: -
j_call: TRBJ1-2
v_call: TRBV14
d_call: -

cdr3_aa: CASSQGVTKNIQYF
cdr3_nt: TGTGCCAGCAGCCAAGGTGTAACCAAAAACATTCAGTACTTC
clone_size: -
j_call: TRBJ2-4
v_call: TRBV14
d_call: -

cdr3_aa: CANSLNQGASHEQYF
cdr3_nt: TGTGCCAACAGCTTGAATCAGGGGGCTTCGCACGAGCAGTACTTC
clone_size: -
j_call: TRBJ2-7
v_call: TRBV11-2
d_call: TRBD1

cdr3_aa: CASSPGYLADTQYF
cdr3_nt: TGTGCCAGCAGCCCCGGTTATCTGGCAGATACGCAGTATTTT
clone_size: -
j_call: TRBJ2-3
v_call: TRBV7-2
d_call: -

cdr3_aa: CSVEGSGGAYGYTF
cdr3_nt: TGCAGCGTTGAAGGTTCAGGGGGCGCGTATGGCTACACCTTC
clone_size: few
j_call: TRBJ1-2
v_call: TRBV29-1
d_call: TRBD1

cdr3_aa: CAIAPSAISGANVLTF
cdr3_nt: TGTGCCATCGCCCCTTCGGCGATCTCTGGGGCCAACGTCCTGACTTTC
clone_size: -
j_call: TRBJ2-6
v_call: TRBV10-3
d_call: -